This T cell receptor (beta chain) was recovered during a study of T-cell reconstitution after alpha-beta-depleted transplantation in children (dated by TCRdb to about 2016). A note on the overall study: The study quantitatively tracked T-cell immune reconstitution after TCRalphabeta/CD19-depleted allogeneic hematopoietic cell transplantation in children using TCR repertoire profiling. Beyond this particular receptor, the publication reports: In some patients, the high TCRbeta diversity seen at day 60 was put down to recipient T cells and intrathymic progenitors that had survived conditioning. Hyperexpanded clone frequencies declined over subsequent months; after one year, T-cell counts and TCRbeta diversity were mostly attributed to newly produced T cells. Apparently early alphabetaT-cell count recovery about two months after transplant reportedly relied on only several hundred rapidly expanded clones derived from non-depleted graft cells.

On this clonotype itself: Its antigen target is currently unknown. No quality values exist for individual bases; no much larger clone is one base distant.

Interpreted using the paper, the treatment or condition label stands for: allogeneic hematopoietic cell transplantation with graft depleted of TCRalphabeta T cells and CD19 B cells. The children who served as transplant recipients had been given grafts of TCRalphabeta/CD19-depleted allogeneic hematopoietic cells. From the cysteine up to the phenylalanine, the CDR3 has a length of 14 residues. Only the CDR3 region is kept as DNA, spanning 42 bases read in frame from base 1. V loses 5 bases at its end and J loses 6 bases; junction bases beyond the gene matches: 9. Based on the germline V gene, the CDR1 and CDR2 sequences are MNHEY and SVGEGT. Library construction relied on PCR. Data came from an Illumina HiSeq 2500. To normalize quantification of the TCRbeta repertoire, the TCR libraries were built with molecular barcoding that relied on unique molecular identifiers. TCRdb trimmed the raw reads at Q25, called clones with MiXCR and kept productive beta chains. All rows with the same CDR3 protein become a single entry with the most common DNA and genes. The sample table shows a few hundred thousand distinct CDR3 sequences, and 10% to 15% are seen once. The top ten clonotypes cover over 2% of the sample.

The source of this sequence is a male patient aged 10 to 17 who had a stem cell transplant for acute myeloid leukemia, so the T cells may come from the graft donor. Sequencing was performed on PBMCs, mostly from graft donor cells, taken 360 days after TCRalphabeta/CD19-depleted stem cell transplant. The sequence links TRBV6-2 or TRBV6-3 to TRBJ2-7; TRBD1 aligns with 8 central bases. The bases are TGTGCCAGCAGTCCACAGGGGGTCGGGGTCGAGCAGTACTTC. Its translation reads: CASSPQGVGVEQYF.